Shown below are 14 T cell receptor beta chains from a single sample sequenced in a study of T-cell reconstitution after alpha-beta-depleted transplantation in children. Construction of the TCRbeta library involved unique molecular identifiers. TCRdb itself ran the PCR reads through MiXCR, one entry per CDR3 protein. The sample records a few hundred thousand distinct CDR3 sequences, roughly 9.5% being singletons. The input for sequencing was PBMCs from the stem cell graft donor, taken from the stem cell graft. These receptors originate from a human donor who donated a stem cell graft to a child with SCID.

Ten or more counts support this clonotype. The chain recombines TRBV5-1 with TRBJ1-2; 7 bases are shared with TRBD1. Germline CDR1 SGHRS, CDR2 YFSETQ. This CDR3 has 15 residues. Unmatched junction bases numbered 11, after V lost 4 bases and J lost 5 bases. CDR3 residues: CASSEQTGSSYGYTF. The CDR3 DNA reads as TGCGCCAGCAGCGAACAGACAGGGTCCTCATATGGCTACACCTTC.

This clonotype was detected many times. The CDR3 loop reads CATWTGLGDEQFF. The CDR3 DNA reads TGTGCCACATGGACAGGGCTGGGCGATGAGCAGTTCTTC. V usage is TRBV10-3 and J usage is TRBJ2-1, with 8 bases that match TRBD1. The germline CDR1 and CDR2 sequences are ENHRY and SYGVKD. This CDR3 has 13 residues. The J segment lost 8 bases and the V segment lost 10 bases, leaving 10 bases of the junction unmatched.

This clonotype was detected only a few times. The V call is TRBV20-1, the J call TRBJ2-3; TRBD2 aligns across 12 bases. The V and J ends lost 6 bases and 3 bases, in that order; junction bases with no gene match: 16. The germline CDR1 and CDR2 sequences are DFQATT and SNEGSKA (reference sequence). The CDR3 has 18 amino acids. The CDR3 sequence: CSAPVKVGTSGPTDTQYF. The CDR3 nucleotides read TGCAGTGCCCCGGTGAAGGTCGGGACTAGCGGGCCAACAGATACGCAGTATTTT.

V and J are TRBV7-3 and TRBJ2-3; 13 positions agree with TRBD2. CDR3 size: 16 residues. CDR1 is SGHTA, CDR2 FQGTGA, per germline. J gave up 8 bases and V 5 bases, and 10 bases lay outside the gene matches. The CDR3 spells CASSPQLAGGLSTQYF. In nucleotides, the CDR3 is TGTGCCAGCAGCCCCCAACTAGCGGGGGGGCTTTCTACGCAGTATTTT.

A few counts support this clonotype. The gene calls are TRBV9 and TRBJ2-1; 9 bases are a match to TRBD2. V trimming: 0 bases; J trimming: 4 bases; junction bases outside the gene matches: 5. The CDR3 runs 16 residues. Germline V CDR1 and CDR2: SGDLS, YYNGEE. The CDR3 sequence is CASSVDTAGGYNEQFF. In DNA, the CDR3 is TGTGCCAGCAGCGTAGATACAGCGGGGGGTTACAATGAGCAGTTCTTC.

This clonotype has a handful of counts. The chain is built from TRBV7-9 and TRBJ1-4; D perhaps matches TRBD1 (5 bases). This CDR3 contains 15 residues. Germline lookup yields CDR1 SEHNR and CDR2 FQNEAQ (reference sequence). The V end lost 5 bases, the J end lost 7 bases, and 17 bases lay between the germline ends. Written as DNA, the CDR3 is TGTGCCAGCAGCCTAGGAGGGGATTTGGGTGAAAAACTGTTTTTT. This codes for CASSLGGDLGEKLFF.

This clonotype was found a few times. This rearrangement joins TRBV6-2 or TRBV6-3 to TRBJ2-1; 10 bases align to TRBD2. In germline, CDR1 is MNHEY, CDR2 SVGEGT. J lost 10 bases, V lost 5 bases, and 11 bases had no gene match. The CDR3 consists of 15 residues. The CDR3 spells CASSRPSGGALEQFF. As DNA, the CDR3 is TGTGCCAGCAGTCGCCCCAGCGGGGGGGCGCTCGAGCAGTTCTTC.

This clonotype came up once. This chain joins TRBV29-1 and TRBJ2-7; no clear D gene. Germline-derived CDR1 and CDR2 are SQVTM and ANQGSEA. The CDR3 has 14 residues. V was cut by 3 bases and J by 0 bases, with 12 bases left in between. The CDR3 sequence is CSVEGTQSSYEQYF. CDR3 coding DNA: TGCAGCGTTGAGGGAACTCAGAGCTCCTACGAGCAGTACTTC.

This clonotype showed up just a few times. The chain links TRBV4-1 to TRBJ1-6, with 9 bases fitting TRBD1. CDR1 MGHRA and CDR2 YSYEKL come from the germline V gene. With V trimmed by 5 bases and J by 9 bases, 5 bases remained unmatched. The CDR3 totals 14 residues. The CDR3 DNA sequence: TGCGCCAGCAGCGAACAGGGGGCAAGTTCACCCCTCCACTTT. Translating gives CASSEQGASSPLHF.

The rearrangement uses TRBV20-1 and TRBJ2-3, with 7 bases aligning to TRBD2. Germline CDR1 reads DFQATT; CDR2 reads SNEGSKA (reference sequence). V lost 6 bases and J lost 2; bases outside the gene matches: 5. The CDR3 spans 13 residues. DNA for the CDR3: TGCAGTGCAACGGGGGGACCCACAGATACGCAGTATTTT. Protein: CSATGGPTDTQYF.

In its sample, this clonotype was seen many times. The chain has TRBV5-1 and TRBJ2-1; D is unresolved. Germline lookup yields CDR1 SGHRS and CDR2 YFSETQ. The CDR3 spans 13 residues. Trimming stripped 2 bases from V and 2 bases from J, with 5 bases between. The CDR3 DNA reads as TGCGCCAGCAGCTTAATACCCTACAATGAGCAGTTCTTC. It codes for CASSLIPYNEQFF.

This clonotype occurred many times. The CDR3 loop reads CASSAVEETQYF. In DNA form, the CDR3 reads TGTGCCAGCAGTGCGGTGGAAGAGACCCAGTACTTC. The chain links TRBV25-1 to TRBJ2-5; no firm D call. The germline gives CDR1 MGHDK, CDR2 SYGVNS. The CDR3 length is 12 residues. Trimming took 4 bases from V and 3 from J, leaving 6 bases between them.

Only a few counts were recorded for this clonotype. The chain is built from TRBV10-3 and TRBJ2-5; D might be TRBD1 or TRBD2, each matching 5 bases. Trimming cost V 6 bases and J 2 bases, with 16 bases left between them. This CDR3 has 15 amino acids. Germline V gene lookup returns CDR1 ENHRY and CDR2 SYGVKD. The chain's CDR3 is CAIRDGDRGQETQYF. The CDR3 DNA sequence: TGTGCCATCAGGGACGGGGACCGCGGGCAAGAGACCCAGTACTTC.

This clonotype turned up a few times. The chain uses TRBV12-3 or TRBV12-4 and TRBJ1-2; a possible D gene is TRBD1 (6 bases). V lost 6 bases to trimming and J lost 6 bases, with 20 bases between them. The CDR3 contains 15 residues. This chain's CDR3 is CASSSLEGGANGYTF. The CDR3 DNA follows: TGTGCCAGCAGCAGTTTGGAGGGGGGCGCTAATGGCTACACCTTC.